What follows describes a single T cell receptor (beta chain). The CDR3 sequence is 13 residues long. CDR1 is SGHAT and CDR2 is FQNNGV in the germline V gene. The V end was cut by 3 bases, the J end by 1 base, with 6 bases between. These data belong to a study of T cells in localized non-small cell lung cancer. The data were produced by immunoSEQ multiplex PCR, yet TCRdb's version contains in-frame clones alone and is incomplete. The sample includes 6,000 to 10,000 clones, approximately 95% of them seen just once. The source material was peripheral blood, sampled before any cancer treatment. The gene calls are TRBV11-2 and TRBJ1-1; D ambiguous. This clonotype was sampled from a woman aged 40-69 years with stage I lung adenocarcinoma. The CDR3: CASSFFGNTEAFF. The CDR3 DNA follows: TGTGCCAGCAGCTTCTTCGGGAACACTGAAGCTTTCTTT.